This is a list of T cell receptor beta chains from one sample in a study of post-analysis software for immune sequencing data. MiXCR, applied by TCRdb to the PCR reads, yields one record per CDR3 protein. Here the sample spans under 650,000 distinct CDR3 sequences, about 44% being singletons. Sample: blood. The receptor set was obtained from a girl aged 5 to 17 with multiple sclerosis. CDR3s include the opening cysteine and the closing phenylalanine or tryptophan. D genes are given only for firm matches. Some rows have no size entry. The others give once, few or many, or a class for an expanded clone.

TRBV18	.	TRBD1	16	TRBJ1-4	CASSPGQGKANEKLFF	TGTGCCAGCTCACCGGGACAGGGGAAGGCTAATGAAAAACTGTTTTTT
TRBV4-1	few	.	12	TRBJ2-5	CASSQDYKTQYF	TGCGCCAGCAGCCAAGACTACAAGACCCAGTACTTC
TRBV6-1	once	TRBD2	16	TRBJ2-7	CASSGARLAGGYEQYF	TGTGCCAGCAGTGGCGCGCGGCTAGCGGGGGGTTACGAGCAGTACTTC
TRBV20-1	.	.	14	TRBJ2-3	CSAAFGTVGDTQYF	TGCAGTGCTGCTTTCGGGACTGTTGGGGATACGCAGTATTTT
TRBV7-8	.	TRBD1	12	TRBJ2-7	CACSYRDSEKYF	TGTGCCTGCAGCTACCGGGACAGTGAGAAGTACTTC
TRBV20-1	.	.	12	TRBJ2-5	CSPGQGQETQYF	TGCAGCCCCGGGCAGGGCCAAGAGACCCAGTACTTC
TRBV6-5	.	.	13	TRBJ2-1	CASLLPGSNEQFF	TGTGCCTCCTTACTTCCGGGTAGCAATGAGCAGTTCTTC
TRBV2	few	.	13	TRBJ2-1	CASTGDGPNEQFF	TGTGCCAGCACCGGAGATGGTCCCAATGAGCAGTTCTTC
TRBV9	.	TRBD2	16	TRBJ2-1	CASSPDPGLGGTEQFF	TGTGCCAGCAGCCCCGATCCGGGACTAGGAGGAACTGAGCAGTTCTTC
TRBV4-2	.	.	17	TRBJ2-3	CASSQEETDYTTDTQYF	TGTGCCAGCAGCCAAGAAGAAACAGACTACACCACAGATACGCAGTATTTT
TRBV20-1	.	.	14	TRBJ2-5	CSARAQSGQETQYF	TGCAGTGCTAGAGCCCAAAGCGGGCAAGAGACCCAGTACTTC
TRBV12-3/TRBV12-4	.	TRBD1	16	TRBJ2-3	CASSLWDSYPTDTQYF	TGTGCCAGCAGTTTATGGGACAGCTACCCTACAGATACGCAGTATTTT
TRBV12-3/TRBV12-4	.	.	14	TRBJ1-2	CASTSDPVNYGYTF	TGTGCCAGCACTTCTGACCCGGTCAACTATGGCTACACCTTC
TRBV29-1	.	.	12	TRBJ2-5	CSVDRFPVTQYF	TGCAGCGTTGACAGGTTCCCCGTGACCCAGTACTTC
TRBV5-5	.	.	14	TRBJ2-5	CASSKGQGRETQYF	TGTGCCAGCAGCAAGGGACAAGGGCGGGAGACCCAGTACTTC
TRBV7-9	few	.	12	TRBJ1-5	CASSRDNRPQHF	TGTGCCAGCAGCCGGGACAATCGTCCCCAGCATTTT
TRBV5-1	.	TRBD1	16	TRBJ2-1	CASSGKGAPHLNEQFF	TGCGCCAGCAGCGGAAAGGGGGCCCCCCACCTCAATGAGCAGTTCTTC
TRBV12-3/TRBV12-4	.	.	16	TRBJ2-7	CASSLGQGIIKYEQYF	TGTGCCAGCAGTTTGGGGCAGGGGATAATTAAGTACGAGCAGTACTTC
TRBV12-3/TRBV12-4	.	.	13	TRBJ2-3	CASRRLGTDTQYF	TGTGCCAGCAGGCGACTAGGCACAGATACGCAGTATTTT
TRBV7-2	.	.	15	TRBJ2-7	CASSLVTQGAYEQYF	TGTGCCAGCAGCTTAGTGACTCAGGGAGCCTACGAGCAGTACTTC
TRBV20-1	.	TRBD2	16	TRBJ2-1	CSAQGLAGGLYNEQFF	TGCAGTGCGCAGGGTCTAGCGGGGGGGCTCTACAATGAGCAGTTCTTC
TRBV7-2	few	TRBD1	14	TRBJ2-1	CASSAKTGGFEQFF	TGTGCCAGCAGCGCTAAGACAGGGGGCTTTGAGCAGTTCTTC
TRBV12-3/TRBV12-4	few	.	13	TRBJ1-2	CASSSYRADGYTF	TGTGCCAGCAGTTCTTATAGGGCAGACGGCTACACCTTC
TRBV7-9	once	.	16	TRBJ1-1	CASSSYSGRGNTEAFF	TGTGCCAGCAGCTCCTATTCAGGGAGAGGGAACACTGAAGCTTTCTTT
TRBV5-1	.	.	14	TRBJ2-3	CASCLSGYTDTQYF	TGCGCCAGCTGCCTGTCGGGTTACACAGATACGCAGTATTTT
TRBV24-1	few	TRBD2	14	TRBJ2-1	CATSEAGARNEQFF	TGTGCCACCAGTGAGGCGGGAGCGCGCAATGAGCAGTTCTTC
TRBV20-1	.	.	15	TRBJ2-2	CSARDEEQFAGELFF	TGCAGTGCTAGAGATGAAGAACAATTTGCCGGGGAGCTGTTTTTT
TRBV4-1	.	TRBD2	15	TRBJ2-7	CASSQGPAGTYEQYF	TGCGCCAGCAGCCAAGGCCCAGCGGGGACCTACGAGCAGTACTTC
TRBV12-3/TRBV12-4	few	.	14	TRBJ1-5	CASSSGDSNQPQHF	TGTGCCAGCAGTTCAGGGGATAGCAATCAGCCCCAGCATTTT
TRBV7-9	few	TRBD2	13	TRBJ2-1	CASSAGGGDEQFF	TGTGCCAGCTCTGCGGGGGGCGGGGATGAGCAGTTCTTC
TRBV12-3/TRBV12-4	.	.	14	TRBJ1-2	CASSSLMSGYGYTF	TGTGCCAGCAGTTCCCTAATGTCGGGGTATGGCTACACCTTC
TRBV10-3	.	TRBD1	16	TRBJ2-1	CAISEFGQGISYEQFF	TGTGCCATCAGTGAGTTTGGACAGGGGATCTCATATGAGCAGTTCTTC
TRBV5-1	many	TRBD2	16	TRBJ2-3	CASSPLAGDRTDTQYF	TGCGCCAGCAGCCCCTTAGCGGGGGACCGCACAGATACGCAGTATTTT
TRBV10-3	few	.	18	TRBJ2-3	CAISGGQLGSPITDTQYF	TGTGCCATCAGTGGCGGTCAGCTCGGGAGCCCAATCACAGATACGCAGTATTTT
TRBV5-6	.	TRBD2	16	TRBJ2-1	CASSSGTSGTYNEQFF	TGTGCCAGCAGCTCAGGGACTAGCGGAACCTACAATGAGCAGTTCTTC
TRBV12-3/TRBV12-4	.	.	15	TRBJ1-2	CASSSPGLANYGYTF	TGTGCCAGCAGTTCTCCAGGGTTAGCTAACTATGGCTACACCTTC
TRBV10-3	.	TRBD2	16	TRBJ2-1	CAISEVLAGGYNEQFF	TGTGCCATCAGTGAGGTTCTAGCGGGGGGTTACAATGAGCAGTTCTTC
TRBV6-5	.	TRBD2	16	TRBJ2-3	CASSTTASGVTDTQYF	TGTGCCAGCAGTACAACAGCTAGCGGGGTAACAGATACGCAGTATTTT
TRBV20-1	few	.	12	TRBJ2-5	CSARGKKETQYF	TGCAGTGCTAGAGGCAAGAAAGAGACCCAGTACTTC
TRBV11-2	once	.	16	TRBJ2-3	CASSLGAGFRTDTQYF	TGTGCCAGCAGCTTAGGGGCAGGATTTCGGACAGATACGCAGTATTTT
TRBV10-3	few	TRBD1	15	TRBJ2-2	CAITDRVEAPGELFF	TGTGCCATCACCGACAGGGTTGAGGCGCCCGGGGAGCTGTTTTTT
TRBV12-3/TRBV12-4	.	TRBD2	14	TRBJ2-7	CASSFVGRAYEQYF	TGTGCCAGCAGTTTTGTCGGGAGGGCGTACGAGCAGTACTTC
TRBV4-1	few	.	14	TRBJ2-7	CASSPDGQSYEQYF	TGCGCCAGCAGCCCAGATGGACAGTCCTACGAGCAGTACTTC
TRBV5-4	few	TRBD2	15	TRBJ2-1	CASSLVASGHNEQFF	TGTGCCAGCAGCTTGGTGGCTAGCGGGCACAATGAGCAGTTCTTC
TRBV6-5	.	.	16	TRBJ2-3	CASSGGGRGFTDTQYF	TGTGCCAGCAGCGGAGGGGGTCGGGGCTTTACAGATACGCAGTATTTT
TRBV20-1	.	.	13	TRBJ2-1	CSARLRPYNEQFF	TGCAGTGCTCGGCTCCGCCCTTACAATGAGCAGTTCTTC
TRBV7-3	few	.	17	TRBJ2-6	CASSFGGQLSGANVLTF	TGTGCCAGCAGCTTTGGGGGGCAACTCTCTGGGGCCAACGTCCTGACTTTC
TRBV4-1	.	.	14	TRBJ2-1	CASSPLGETNEQFF	TGCGCCAGCAGCCCTCTAGGGGAAACAAATGAGCAGTTCTTC
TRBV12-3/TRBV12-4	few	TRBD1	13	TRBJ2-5	CASRQQGEETQYF	TGTGCCAGCAGGCAACAGGGGGAAGAGACCCAGTACTTC
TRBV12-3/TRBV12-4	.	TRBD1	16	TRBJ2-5	CASSIGDRASQETQYF	TGTGCCAGCAGTATAGGGGACAGGGCCTCTCAAGAGACCCAGTACTTC
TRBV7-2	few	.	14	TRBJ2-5	CASSFAGGGETQYF	TGTGCCAGCAGCTTTGCCGGGGGCGGAGAGACCCAGTACTTC
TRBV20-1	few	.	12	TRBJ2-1	CSAALANNEQFF	TGCAGTGCTGCGCTAGCCAACAATGAGCAGTTCTTC
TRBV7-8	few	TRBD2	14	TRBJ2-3	CASSRLAGREAQYF	TGTGCCAGCAGTAGACTAGCGGGAAGGGAAGCGCAGTATTTT